Listed here are 11 T cell receptor beta chains from one sample, sequenced in a study of shared clonotypes between healthy human individuals. Libraries were prepared by immunoSEQ multiplex PCR; TCRdb keeps only in-frame clonotypes and omits some of them. The table includes over 1.5 million clones, approximately 98% detected once. Input material: naive CD4+ T cells sorted from blood. Described subset: CD45RA+ positively selected. The receptors were gathered from a man aged 30-40 years in good health.

This chain connects TRBV28 to TRBJ1-4; D gene uncertain. The germline V gene has CDR1 MDHEN and CDR2 SYDVKM. This CDR3 region has 15 residues. The V and J ends lost 6 bases and 4 bases respectively, with 15 bases between them. The CDR3 region has the DNA TGTGCCAGCAGGCCGAACAGAAACTATAATGAAAAACTGTTTTTT. Encoded protein: CASRPNRNYNEKLFF.

The rearrangement uses TRBV5-1 and TRBJ2-2; D is undetermined. CDR1 is SGHRS and CDR2 is YFSETQ in the germline V gene. The CDR3 spans 15 residues. Trimming took 4 bases from V and 3 from J, leaving 13 bases between them. CDR3 nucleotides: TGCGCCAGCAGCCAGCGAGTTGGGGACACCGGGGAGCTGTTTTTT. Its protein is CASSQRVGDTGELFF.

The chain recombines TRBV28 with TRBJ2-7; 7 nucleotides agree with TRBD1. Per germline, CDR1 MDHEN and CDR2 SYDVKM. This CDR3 spans 15 amino acids. Trimming took 5 bases from V and 3 from J; bases not matched to a gene: 10. The CDR3 reads CASSPTGYRHYEQYF. The DNA of the CDR3 is TGTGCCAGCAGTCCGACAGGGTACCGGCACTACGAGCAGTACTTC. The full variable domain, rest sourced from reference TRBV28 and TRBJ2-7, is DVKVTQSSRYLVKRTGEKVFLECVQDMDHENMFWYRQDPGLGLRLIYFSYDVKMKEKGDIPEGYSVSREKKERFSLILESASTNQTSMYLCASSPTGYRHYEQYFGPGTRLTVT.

This clone was seen a single time. In DNA, the CDR3 is TGTGCCAGCAGTTCATGGACAGGGTTAGGGTGGAGTGAAAAACTGTTTTTT. Protein sequence: CASSSWTGLGWSEKLFF. This rearrangement joins TRBV27 to TRBJ1-4, with 8 bases aligning to TRBD1. V lost 4 bases, J lost 7 bases, and 14 bases stayed unmatched. CDR1 and CDR2 (germline): MNHEY, SMNVEV (reference sequence). This CDR3 is built from 17 residues.

This chain joins TRBV7-2 and TRBJ2-7, with D perhaps matching TRBD1 or TRBD2 (5 bases each). Germline CDR1 reads SGHTA; CDR2 reads FQGNSA. V lost 5 bases and J lost 2, with 13 bases in between. CDR3 length equals 14 residues. The CDR3 DNA follows: TGTGCCAGCAGCCGCGCCGGGACCACCTACGAGCAGTACTTC. It specifies CASSRAGTTYEQYF.

This chain connects TRBV27 to TRBJ2-7; 8 bases are shared with TRBD2. The germline V gene has CDR1 MNHEY and CDR2 SMNVEV (reference sequence). The CDR3 loop spans 17 amino acids. The ends lost 6 bases at V and 6 bases at J; junction bases unmatched: 19. The CDR3 nucleotides are TGTGCCAGCAGAGGGGGACTGGGGGGTAGCGGGATGGTCGAGCAGTACTTC. It translates to CASRGGLGGSGMVEQYF.

The rearrangement uses TRBV28 and TRBJ1-5; 8 bases line up with TRBD1. V lost 6 bases to trimming and J lost 0 bases; unmatched junction nucleotides: 4. Looked up from germline, CDR1 is MDHEN and CDR2 is SYDVKM. The CDR3 totals 15 residues. Here the CDR3 reads CASSPTGGSNQPQHF. The DNA for the CDR3 is TGTGCCAGCAGCCCTACAGGGGGTAGCAATCAGCCCCAGCATTTT. The full variable domain, its missing parts supplied by reference TRBV28 and TRBJ1-5, is DVKVTQSSRYLVKRTGEKVFLECVQDMDHENMFWYRQDPGLGLRLIYFSYDVKMKEKGDIPEGYSVSREKKERFSLILESASTNQTSMYLCASSPTGGSNQPQHFGDGTRLSIL.

Note on this clone: The sample carries other DNA sequences with the same CDR3. The chain uses TRBV18 and TRBJ2-1, with 8 bases lining up with TRBD1. The length of the CDR3 is 15 residues. V shed 4 bases and J 1 base; nucleotides not matched to a gene: 3. CDR1 and CDR2 (germline): KGHSH, LQKENI. CDR3 nucleotides: TGTGCCAGCTCACGAGACAGGGGTTCCTACAATGAGCAGTTCTTC. Translation gives CASSRDRGSYNEQFF.

The gene calls are TRBV6-5 and TRBJ2-7; D is uncertain. This CDR3 is built from 14 residues. Trimming cost V 7 bases and J 2 bases, with 15 bases left between them. The germline gives CDR1 MNHEY, CDR2 SVGAGI. The CDR3: CASNIRAGPYEQYF. CDR3 DNA: TGTGCCAGCAACATAAGGGCCGGACCCTACGAGCAGTACTTC.

The DNA of the CDR3 is TGCGCCAGCAGCTTAAGTTTGGACCGTCCTAGCACAGATACGCAGTATTTT. Protein product: CASSLSLDRPSTDTQYF. The chain uses TRBV5-1 and TRBJ2-3; no clear D. CDR1 is SGHRS, CDR2 YFSETQ, per germline. The length of the CDR3 is 17 residues. V was trimmed by 2 bases and J by 0 bases, leaving 16 bases between them.

The gene calls are TRBV11-2 and TRBJ1-1; possible D gene TRBD1, 5 bases. Trimming took 5 bases from V and 5 from J, leaving 18 bases between them. The CDR3 is 15 residues long. The germline V gene has CDR1 SGHAT and CDR2 FQNNGV. CDR3 protein: CASSGHRHVITEAFF. In DNA form, the CDR3 reads TGTGCCAGCAGCGGACACCGGCACGTGATAACTGAAGCTTTCTTT.